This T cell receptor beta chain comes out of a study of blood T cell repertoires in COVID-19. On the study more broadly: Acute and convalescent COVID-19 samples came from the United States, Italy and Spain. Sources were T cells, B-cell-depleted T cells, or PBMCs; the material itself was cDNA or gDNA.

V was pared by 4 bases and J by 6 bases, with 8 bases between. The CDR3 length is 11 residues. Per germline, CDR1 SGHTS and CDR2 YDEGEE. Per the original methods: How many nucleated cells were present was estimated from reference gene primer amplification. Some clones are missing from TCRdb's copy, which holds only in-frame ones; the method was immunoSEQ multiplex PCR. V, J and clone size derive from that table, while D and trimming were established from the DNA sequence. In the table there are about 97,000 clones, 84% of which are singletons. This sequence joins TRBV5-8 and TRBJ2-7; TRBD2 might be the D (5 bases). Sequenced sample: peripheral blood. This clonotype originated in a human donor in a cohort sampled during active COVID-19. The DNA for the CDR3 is TGTGCCAGCAGCGCCCGGGGCGAGCAGTACTTC. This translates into CASSARGEQYF.